Listed below are T cell receptor beta chains from one sample, sequenced in a study of blood T cell repertoires in COVID-19. TCRdb's copy holds only in-frame clones and misses some; the assay was immunoSEQ multiplex PCR. The data contain tens of thousands of clones, about 90% of them singletons. Sequenced sample: peripheral blood. All receptors come from an elderly woman with active or convalescent COVID-19. Both conserved end residues are part of each CDR3. Each record gives: J gene, V gene, D gene, clone size, CDR3 DNA, CDR3 protein. A D gene is named only where the DNA matches it firmly. Clone size is stated in some rows and not others, as once, few, many or a class when expanded.

J gene: TRBJ1-5; V gene: TRBV29-1; D gene: TRBD1; clone size: .; CDR3 DNA: TGCAGCGTTGGGACAGGGGTAAGTCAGCCCCAGCATTTT; CDR3 protein: CSVGTGVSQPQHF
J gene: TRBJ2-1; V gene: TRBV7-2; D gene: .; clone size: .; CDR3 DNA: TGTGCCAGCAGCTTAGTGGGAGTCCAGCCTGAGCAGTTCTTC; CDR3 protein: CASSLVGVQPEQFF
J gene: TRBJ1-1; V gene: TRBV13; D gene: .; clone size: .; CDR3 DNA: TGTGCCAGCAGCCCCCGAAAACGGAGTCAAAAACCGAACACTGAAGCTTTCTTT; CDR3 protein: CASSPRKRSQKPNTEAFF
J gene: TRBJ2-1; V gene: TRBV12-3/TRBV12-4; D gene: .; clone size: .; CDR3 DNA: TGTGCCAGCAGTTTAAACTACCTGGAGCAGTTCTTC; CDR3 protein: CASSLNYLEQFF
J gene: TRBJ2-7; V gene: TRBV7-2; D gene: .; clone size: .; CDR3 DNA: TGTGCCAGCAGCTTAGTCGGGACTCTATCCCCTTACGAGCAGTACTTC; CDR3 protein: CASSLVGTLSPYEQYF
J gene: TRBJ1-2; V gene: TRBV7-2; D gene: TRBD1; clone size: .; CDR3 DNA: TGTGCCAGCACCGGGGCAGGGGGCGCGATTAGGAGTGGCTACACCTTC; CDR3 protein: CASTGAGGAIRSGYTF
J gene: TRBJ1-4; V gene: TRBV12-3/TRBV12-4; D gene: TRBD1; clone size: few; CDR3 DNA: TGTGCCAGCCGCAGGGGGATTAATGAAAAACTGTTTTTT; CDR3 protein: CASRRGINEKLFF
J gene: TRBJ2-1; V gene: TRBV19; D gene: TRBD2; clone size: .; CDR3 DNA: TGTGCCAGTAGTATTGGGTGGGACGGGAGGTTCGGTGAGCAGTTCTTC; CDR3 protein: CASSIGWDGRFGEQFF
J gene: TRBJ2-7; V gene: TRBV7-3; D gene: .; clone size: .; CDR3 DNA: TGTGCCAGCAGCCACCCGGGGGAAAGGGCGGGCGAGCAGTACTTC; CDR3 protein: CASSHPGERAGEQYF
J gene: TRBJ1-1; V gene: TRBV7-2; D gene: .; clone size: .; CDR3 DNA: TGTGCCAGCAGGTTGGGGGGAGCCGGAAACACTGAAGCTTTCTTT; CDR3 protein: CASRLGGAGNTEAFF
J gene: TRBJ2-5; V gene: TRBV28; D gene: TRBD1; clone size: .; CDR3 DNA: TGTGCCAGCAGTCGAGGGACAGGGGGCGGGAAGACCCAGTACTTC; CDR3 protein: CASSRGTGGGKTQYF
J gene: TRBJ2-2; V gene: TRBV3-1/TRBV3-2; D gene: TRBD2; clone size: .; CDR3 DNA: TGTGCCAGCAGCCTCACTCGGACTAGCCGGGGGACCGGGGAGCTGTTTTTT; CDR3 protein: CASSLTRTSRGTGELFF
J gene: TRBJ1-2; V gene: TRBV7-2; D gene: .; clone size: .; CDR3 DNA: TGTGCCAGCAGCTTAGATGGCACTAACTATGGCTACACCTTC; CDR3 protein: CASSLDGTNYGYTF
J gene: TRBJ2-1; V gene: TRBV5-1; D gene: TRBD2; clone size: .; CDR3 DNA: TGCGCCAGCAGCACCGGACTAGCGGGAGGTGAGCAGTTCTTC; CDR3 protein: CASSTGLAGGEQFF